Listed here are 31 T cell receptor beta chains from one sample, sequenced in a study of T cells in tuberculosis (dated 2018 in TCRdb). Reading the label with the study, this specimen's time point is: new active TB diagnosis, blood taken before or within 7 days of starting treatment. The library was prepared using the immunoSEQ multiplex PCR assay. TCRdb re-hosts the immuneACCESS table, in-frame sequences only. Its copies lack some clones; in the studies checked, an unresolved V gene accounts for under half of them, and the cause for the rest is not known. The sample has some 34,000 clones on record, 70% to 90% of them singletons. The ten largest clones take up approximately 5.9% of the sample. Specimen: PBMCs, collected at tuberculosis diagnosis. Source of these receptors: an adult with tuberculosis.

This chain uses TRBV7-9 with TRBJ1-3; D remains ambiguous. The germline gives CDR1 SEHNR, CDR2 FQNEAQ (reference sequence). The CDR3 extends over 12 amino acids. The germline V and J ends were trimmed by 3 bases and 5 bases, with 5 bases remaining between them. CDR3 nucleotide sequence: TGTGCCAGCAGCTTCGGTCGAAACACCATATATTTT. It codes for CASSFGRNTIYF.

The chain joins TRBV5-1 to TRBJ2-1, with 12 bases identical to TRBD2. With V trimmed by 4 bases and J by 5 bases, 4 bases remained unmatched. This CDR3 comprises 15 residues. Germline CDR1 and CDR2: SGHRS and YFSETQ. The CDR3, as DNA: TGCGCCAGCAGCCCCAGGACTAGCGGGAACAATGAGCAGTTCTTC. The encoded protein is CASSPRTSGNNEQFF.

The chain is built from TRBV13 and TRBJ2-1; possible D gene TRBD1, 5 bases. The CDR3 contains 15 residues. Per the germline V gene, CDR1 is PRHDT and CDR2 is FYEKMQ (reference sequence). V was trimmed by 5 bases and J by 0 bases, leaving 11 bases between them. CDR3 bases: TGTGCCAGCAGCGAGACAGAAAACTCCTACAATGAGCAGTTCTTC. This gives the protein CASSETENSYNEQFF.

The chain uses TRBV30 and TRBJ2-7; no clear D gene. Looked up from germline, CDR1 is GTSNPN and CDR2 is SVGIG (reference sequence). V was pared by 0 bases and J by 6 bases, with 6 bases between. The CDR3 is made up of 11 amino acids. Written as DNA, the CDR3 is TGTGCCTGGAGTGTGTCCCGCGAGCAGTACTTC. Translated: CAWSVSREQYF.

This clone has just a few counts. The chain couples TRBV19 to TRBJ1-5; D is undetermined. V was clipped by 8 bases and J by 3 bases, with 11 bases between them. Germline values: CDR1 LNHDA, CDR2 SQIVND (reference sequence). There are 13 residues in the CDR3. CDR3 DNA: TGTGCCAGTGCCCGGGATATCAATCAGCCCCAGCATTTT. Translated: CASARDINQPQHF.

The V gene is TRBV7-2, the J gene TRBJ2-1; TRBD1 matches at 8 bases. Germline CDR1 reads SGHTA; CDR2 reads FQGNSA. V lost 4 bases to trimming and J lost 8 bases; unmatched junction nucleotides: 13. CDR3 size: 16 residues. The CDR3 is CASSSLQRQGWDEQFF. As DNA, the CDR3 is TGTGCCAGCAGCTCCCTACAAAGACAGGGGTGGGATGAGCAGTTCTTC.

This clone occurred once. The chain couples TRBV4-1 to TRBJ2-5; no clear D gene. Germline V gene sequence: CDR1 MGHRA, CDR2 YSYEKL. Trimming stripped 1 base from V and 5 bases from J, with 17 bases between. The CDR3 extends over 16 amino acids. The DNA for the CDR3 is TGCGCCAGCAGCCAAGTTCCCAACTACGGAAGGGAGACCCAGTACTTC. This sequence encodes CASSQVPNYGRETQYF.

The V call is TRBV6-6, the J call TRBJ1-2; no firm D call. The V end lost 8 bases, the J end lost 4 bases, and 11 bases lay between the germline ends. The CDR3 totals 12 residues. The germline CDR1 and CDR2 sequences are MNHNY and SVGAGI (reference sequence). The CDR3 sequence is CASEGDAYGYTF. The CDR3 nucleotides are TGTGCCAGCGAGGGAGACGCCTATGGCTACACCTTC.

Sample share makes this clone medium-sized. The chain links TRBV6-6 to TRBJ2-1; possible D gene TRBD1, 6 bases. Germline V gene sequence: CDR1 MNHNY, CDR2 SVGAGI (reference sequence). The V and J ends lost 3 bases and 4 bases respectively, with 10 bases between them. This CDR3 comprises 14 residues. CDR3 amino acids: CASSYQDRYNEQFF. CDR3 sequence (DNA): TGTGCCAGCAGTTATCAAGACAGGTACAATGAGCAGTTCTTC.

J is TRBJ1-2 and V is TRBV4-1; maybe TRBD1 (6 bases). The length of the CDR3 is 15 residues. Germline values: CDR1 MGHRA, CDR2 YSYEKL. V lost 1 base, J lost 4 bases, and 13 bases lay in between. The CDR3 DNA sequence: TGCGCCAGCAGCCAAGTTTCAGGGGTGGGCTATGGCTACACCTTC. It yields the protein CASSQVSGVGYGYTF.

V and J are TRBV2 and TRBJ2-1, with TRBD2 matching over 9 bases. Germline V gives CDR1 SNHLY, CDR2 FYNNEI. The J segment lost 5 bases and the V segment lost 3 bases, leaving 5 bases of the junction unmatched. The CDR3 extends over 15 amino acids. The CDR3 DNA reads TGTGCCAGCAGTGATGTGCGGGGGGGGAACAATGAGCAGTTCTTC. Its translation: CASSDVRGGNNEQFF.

The V and J genes are TRBV29-1 and TRBJ2-1; D unclear. CDR3 length: 12 residues. From germline, CDR1 is SQVTM and CDR2 ANQGSEA. Trimming left V 4 bases short and J 6 bases short, with 10 bases between. The CDR3 reads CSVVPQVNEQFF. The DNA of the CDR3 is TGCAGCGTTGTACCCCAGGTCAATGAGCAGTTCTTC.

The chain is built from TRBV7-2 and TRBJ2-7; D unresolved. Germline V gives CDR1 SGHTA, CDR2 FQGNSA. The V and J ends lost 3 bases and 4 bases respectively, with 10 bases between them. The CDR3 sequence is 13 residues long. The CDR3 reads CASSLNYLYEQYF. The CDR3 nucleotides read TGTGCCAGCAGCTTGAACTATTTATACGAGCAGTACTTC.

The chain recombines TRBV5-4 with TRBJ1-2; 9 nucleotides agree with TRBD1. V dropped 4 bases and J dropped 6; count of bases not matched to a gene: 7. Germline CDR1 reads SGHNT; CDR2 reads YYREEE (reference sequence). The CDR3 sequence is 14 residues long. For the CDR3, the DNA is TGTGCCAGCAGCCCTCCCACAGGGGGCAATGGCTACACCTTC. It translates to CASSPPTGGNGYTF.

The genes are TRBV2 and TRBJ2-5; the D is unclear. V was pared by 4 bases and J by 1 base, with 7 bases between. The CDR3 covers 13 residues. Germline V gene sequence: CDR1 SNHLY, CDR2 FYNNEI. CDR3 DNA sequence: TGTGCCAGCAGTGTTTATCTCCAAGAGACCCAGTACTTC. Amino acids: CASSVYLQETQYF.

This chain links TRBV5-4 with TRBJ1-1, with 7 bases aligning to TRBD1. CDR3 length: 15 amino acids. CDR1 SGHNT and CDR2 YYREEE come from the germline V gene (reference sequence). The V gene end was trimmed by 4 bases and the J gene end by 9 bases; junction bases not matched to a gene: 15. In DNA form, the CDR3 reads TGTGCCAGCAGCATTCTCCCGGGACAGAGGGGAAAAGCTTTCTTT. Amino acids: CASSILPGQRGKAFF.

J is TRBJ2-1 and V is TRBV21-1; the table names TRBD1, a call not compared with the DNA. TRBV21-1 is flagged as a pseudogene. This CDR3 region has 16 residues. The CDR3 here is CASSSQGWGSYNEQFF. DNA for the CDR3: TGTGCCAGCAGCTCACAGGGTTGGGGTTCCTACAATGAGCAGTTCTTC.

The chain joins TRBV7-8 to TRBJ2-1; 7 positions match TRBD1. CDR1 and CDR2 from the germline V gene are SGHVS and FQNEAQ. Germline trimming cut 4 bases from V and 0 bases from J; bases unmatched to any gene: 3. This CDR3 has 15 amino acids. CDR3 sequence reads: CASSSTGASYNEQFF. The DNA for the CDR3 is TGTGCCAGCAGCTCTACAGGGGCCTCCTACAATGAGCAGTTCTTC.

This clone is a singleton in its sample. The V call is TRBV5-5, the J call TRBJ2-5; 8 nucleotides match TRBD1. The length of the CDR3 is 13 residues. Germline V gene data show CDR1 as SGHKS and CDR2 as YYEKEE (reference sequence). The V gene end was trimmed by 4 bases and the J gene end by 5 bases; junction bases not matched to a gene: 4. CDR3 in amino acids: CASSRTGLETQYF. The CDR3 DNA sequence: TGTGCCAGCAGCCGGACAGGGCTGGAGACCCAGTACTTC.

V usage is TRBV14 and J usage is TRBJ1-1; weak D call: TRBD1 (5 bases). V lost 4 bases and J lost 1, with 13 bases in between. CDR3 length equals 15 residues. Looked up from germline, CDR1 is SGHDN and CDR2 is FVKESK. CDR3 loop: CASSRGPGANTEAFF. CDR3 DNA: TGTGCCAGCAGCCGGGGACCGGGAGCGAACACTGAAGCTTTCTTT.

This chain joins TRBV30 and TRBJ2-7; 12 nucleotides match TRBD2. This CDR3 is built from 12 residues. V trimming: 8 bases; J trimming: 5 bases; junction bases outside the gene matches: 4. Germline values: CDR1 GTSNPN, CDR2 SVGIG (reference sequence). This CDR3 reads CAGTSGLDEQYF. CDR3 nucleotides: TGTGCCGGGACTAGCGGGTTGGACGAGCAGTACTTC. The full variable domain, rest sourced from reference TRBV30 and TRBJ2-7, is SQTIHQWPATLVQPVGSPLSLECTVEGTSNPNLYWYRQAAGRGLQLLFYSVGIGQISSEVPQNLSASRPQDRQFILSSKKLLLSDSGFYLCAGTSGLDEQYFGPGTRLTVT.

With regard to this clone: The same CDR3 arises from other DNA sequences in this sample as well. The chain joins TRBV4-3 to TRBJ2-2; TRBD1 matches at 11 bases. CDR1 LGHNA and CDR2 YSLEER come from the germline V gene. The CDR3 totals 17 residues. V lost 3 bases and J lost 4; bases outside the gene matches: 7. The CDR3 DNA follows: TGCGCCAGCAGCCACAGAGGACAGGGGGCTGGCACCGGGGAGCTGTTTTTT. Translation gives CASSHRGQGAGTGELFF.

This clone is classed as medium-sized. The chain employs TRBV6-4 and TRBJ2-7; 10 bases agree with TRBD2. Germline lookup yields CDR1 MRHNA and CDR2 SNTAGT. The CDR3 length is 18 residues. Trimming removed 2 bases from V and 0 bases from J; junction bases left unmatched: 10. The CDR3 loop is CASSDHRELAGVSYEQYF. For the CDR3, the DNA is TGTGCCAGCAGTGACCACCGCGAGCTAGCGGGAGTCTCCTACGAGCAGTACTTC.

This clone was seen only once. The genes are TRBV2 and TRBJ2-7; a possible D gene is TRBD1 (5 bases). This CDR3 is 15 amino acids long. Germline V CDR1 and CDR2: SNHLY, FYNNEI. V lost 6 bases to trimming and J lost 3 bases, with 18 bases between them. This chain's CDR3 is CASSPTQGPGYEQYF. The CDR3 DNA sequence: TGTGCCAGCAGCCCCACCCAGGGTCCTGGCTACGAGCAGTACTTC.

The chain uses TRBV7-9 and TRBJ1-2, with D unresolved. Germline lookup yields CDR1 SEHNR and CDR2 FQNEAQ (reference sequence). V lost 7 bases to trimming and J lost 3 bases, with 9 bases between them. The CDR3 loop spans 12 amino acids. The CDR3 bases are TGTGCCAGCACTGGGCTCGACTATGGCTACACCTTC. This sequence encodes CASTGLDYGYTF. Drawing the rest from reference TRBV7-9 and TRBJ1-2, the complete variable domain is DTGVSQNPRHKITKRGQNVTFRCDPISEHNRLYWYRQTLGQGPEFLTYFQNEAQLEKSRLLSDRFSAERPKGSFSTLEIQRTEQGDSAMYLCASTGLDYGYTFGSGTRLTVV.

V usage is TRBV2 and J usage is TRBJ2-3; D may be TRBD2 (5 bases). This CDR3 is built from 14 residues. Trimming removed 6 bases at V and 1 base at J, with 11 bases between. Germline CDR1 is SNHLY and CDR2 is FYNNEI. CDR3 sequence: CASSSSRGTDTQYF. Written as DNA, the CDR3 is TGTGCCAGCAGCTCATCGCGGGGCACAGATACGCAGTATTTT. Together with reference TRBV2 and TRBJ2-3, the CDR3 gives the full variable domain: EPEVTQTPSHQVTQMGQEVILRCVPISNHLYFYWYRQILGQKVEFLVSFYNNEISEKSEIFDDQFSVERPDGSNFTLKIRSTKLEDSAMYFCASSSSRGTDTQYFGPGTRLTVL.

This clone has more than one count but fewer than ten. The rearrangement uses TRBV4-1 and TRBJ1-1, with D possibly being TRBD1 (6 bases). Germline loops: CDR1 MGHRA, CDR2 YSYEKL. Trimming removed 6 bases from V and 6 bases from J, with 17 bases in between. CDR3 length: 14 residues. CDR3 loop: CASREGRGRAEAFF. In DNA form, the CDR3 reads TGCGCCAGCAGGGAAGGGAGGGGGAGGGCTGAAGCTTTCTTT.

The J gene is TRBJ2-2, the V gene TRBV9; a possible D gene is TRBD1 (6 bases). CDR1 SGDLS and CDR2 YYNGEE come from the germline V gene. V lost 4 bases to trimming and J lost 6 bases, with 19 bases between them. The CDR3 loop spans 16 amino acids. CDR3 coding DNA: TGTGCCAGCAGCCAACTACAGGGAATGACGGCCGGGGAGCTGTTTTTT. This translates into CASSQLQGMTAGELFF.

The chain employs TRBV13 and TRBJ1-2; D remains unclear. The CDR3 has 15 amino acids. Trimming pared 4 bases from V and 4 bases from J, leaving 16 bases between. The germline V gene has CDR1 PRHDT and CDR2 FYEKMQ (reference sequence). The DNA of the CDR3 is TGTGCCAGCAGCTGGTCTCCCGGGAAGCCCTATGGCTACACCTTC. Amino acids: CASSWSPGKPYGYTF.

The J gene is TRBJ2-7, the V gene TRBV18; possible D gene TRBD1, 8 bases. Trimming removed 4 bases from V and 7 bases from J, with 14 bases in between. Germline assignment: CDR1 KGHSH and CDR2 LQKENI. The CDR3 runs 13 residues. The DNA for the CDR3 is TGTGCCAGCTCACTCGGACAGGGAGGGGAGCAGTACTTC. Protein product: CASSLGQGGEQYF.

J is TRBJ2-1 and V is TRBV19; D might be TRBD2 (6 bases). Trimming took 9 bases from V and 0 from J, leaving 12 bases between them. The CDR3 sequence is 14 residues long. Germline-derived CDR1 and CDR2 are LNHDA and SQIVND (reference sequence). DNA for the CDR3: TGTGCCAGCCGAGGGACTTACTCCTACAATGAGCAGTTCTTC. Its protein product is CASRGTYSYNEQFF.